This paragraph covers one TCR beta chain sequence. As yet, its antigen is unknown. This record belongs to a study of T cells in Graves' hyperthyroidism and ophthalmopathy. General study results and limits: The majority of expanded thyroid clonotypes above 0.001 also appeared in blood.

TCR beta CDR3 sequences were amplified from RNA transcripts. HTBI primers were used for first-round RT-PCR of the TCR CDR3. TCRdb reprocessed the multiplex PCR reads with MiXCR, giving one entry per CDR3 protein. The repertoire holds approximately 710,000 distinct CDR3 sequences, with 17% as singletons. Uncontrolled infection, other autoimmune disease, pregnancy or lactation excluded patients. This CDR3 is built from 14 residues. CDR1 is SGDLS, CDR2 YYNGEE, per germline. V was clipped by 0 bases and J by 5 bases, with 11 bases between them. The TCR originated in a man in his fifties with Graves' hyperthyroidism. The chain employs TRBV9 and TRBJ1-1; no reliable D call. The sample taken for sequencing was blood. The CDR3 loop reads CASSVGGQKTEAFF. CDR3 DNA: TGTGCCAGCAGCGTAGGTGGTCAAAAGACTGAAGCTTTCTTT.